A selection of T cell receptor beta chains follows, all from one sample in a study of Graves' ophthalmopathy and Graves' hyperthyroidism. A single record per CDR3 protein comes from TCRdb applying MiXCR to the multiplex PCR reads. In the table there are approximately 700,000 distinct CDR3 sequences, 35% to 50% of which are singletons. The sequencing input was peripheral blood. The receptor source for this set is an adult man with Graves' ophthalmopathy. Both conserved end residues are part of each CDR3. D genes are given only for firm matches. Part of the rows lack a size; the others show once, few, many or a class for expanded clones.

-,TRBD2,TRBJ2-3,TRBV24-1,TGTGCCACCAGTGATTTCCCCGGGGGGACAGATACGCAGTATTTT,CATSDFPGGTDTQYF
-,-,TRBJ1-2,TRBV11-1,TGTGCCAGCAGCTTAGCGGGGCAGGATCGTAACTATGGCTACACCTTC,CASSLAGQDRNYGYTF
many,-,TRBJ1-1,TRBV19,TGTGCCAGTAGTTTACAGGCAATGAACACTGAAGCTTTCTTT,CASSLQAMNTEAFF
many,-,TRBJ2-5,TRBV24-1,TGTGCCACCAGTGCTCGTCGGGCCTGCAGAAAGACCCAGTACTTC,CATSARRACRKTQYF
-,-,TRBJ1-1,TRBV10-3,TGTGCCAGCACCAAGGCGGCGGGGACTGAAGCTTTCTTT,CASTKAAGTEAFF
few,-,TRBJ2-7,TRBV7-8,TGCGCCAGCAGCCACCTCCCGGGCCATAAAGCTCAAGAGCAGTACTTC,CASSHLPGHKAQEQYF
-,-,TRBJ1-1,TRBV7-9,TGTGCCAGCAGCTTAGGCAACCCTGAAGCTTTCTTT,CASSLGNPEAFF
-,-,TRBJ1-5,TRBV20-1,TGCAGTGCTCTCAGGGAGGTAAGGCAGCCCCAGCATTTT,CSALREVRQPQHF
many,TRBD1,TRBJ1-1,TRBV10-3,TGTGCCATCAGCGCCGACAGGGGGAACACTGAAGCTTTCTTT,CAISADRGNTEAFF
many,-,TRBJ1-3,TRBV12-3/TRBV12-4,TGTGCCAGCAGTTCGGCTGCATCTGGAAACACCATATATTTT,CASSSAASGNTIYF
-,-,TRBJ2-7,TRBV19,TGTGCCAGTAGTGAGGGACGCCTCTTTACCTACGAGCAGTACTTC,CASSEGRLFTYEQYF
many,-,TRBJ2-2,TRBV7-9,TGTGCCAGCAGCTTACGCGCGAACACCGGGGAGCTGTTTTTT,CASSLRANTGELFF
many,TRBD2,TRBJ2-7,TRBV10-1,TGCGCCAGCAGGTGGGGGGGAGGGCCCTACGAGCAGTACTTC,CASRWGGGPYEQYF
few,TRBD2,TRBJ2-7,TRBV7-2,TGTGCCAGCAGCTTACGGACTAGCGGGGGGGCCGTATACGAGCAGTACTTC,CASSLRTSGGAVYEQYF
-,TRBD2,TRBJ2-3,TRBV25-1,TGTGCCAGCAGCTTAGTCGGGACTAGCAGATACACAGATACGCAGTATTTT,CASSLVGTSRYTDTQYF
-,-,TRBJ2-2,TRBV7-3,TGTGCCAGCAGCCTCCACGAGGGCGTGGCCGGGGAGCTGTTTTTT,CASSLHEGVAGELFF
many,-,TRBJ1-2,TRBV2,TGTGCCAGCAGTGAAAGACAACCACGGTCTACCTTC,CASSERQPRSTF
many,-,TRBJ1-4,TRBV20-1,TGCAGTCGGGTCTTTAATGAAAAACTGTTTTTT,CSRVFNEKLFF
-,TRBD2,TRBJ2-2,TRBV7-8,TGTGCCAGCAGTTCACTAGCGGGGGTCACCGGGGAGCTGTTTTTT,CASSSLAGVTGELFF
-,TRBD1,TRBJ1-2,TRBV29-1,TGCAGCGTTATGGGGACAGGGGGCAATGGCTACACCTTC,CSVMGTGGNGYTF
once,TRBD1,TRBJ1-2,TRBV15,TGTGCCACCAGCAGAGGGACAGGTTTGTCCGGCTACACCTTC,CATSRGTGLSGYTF
-,-,TRBJ2-6,TRBV25-1,TGTGCCAGCTTGGTGGACGCAACTGGGGCCAACGTCCTGACTTTC,CASLVDATGANVLTF